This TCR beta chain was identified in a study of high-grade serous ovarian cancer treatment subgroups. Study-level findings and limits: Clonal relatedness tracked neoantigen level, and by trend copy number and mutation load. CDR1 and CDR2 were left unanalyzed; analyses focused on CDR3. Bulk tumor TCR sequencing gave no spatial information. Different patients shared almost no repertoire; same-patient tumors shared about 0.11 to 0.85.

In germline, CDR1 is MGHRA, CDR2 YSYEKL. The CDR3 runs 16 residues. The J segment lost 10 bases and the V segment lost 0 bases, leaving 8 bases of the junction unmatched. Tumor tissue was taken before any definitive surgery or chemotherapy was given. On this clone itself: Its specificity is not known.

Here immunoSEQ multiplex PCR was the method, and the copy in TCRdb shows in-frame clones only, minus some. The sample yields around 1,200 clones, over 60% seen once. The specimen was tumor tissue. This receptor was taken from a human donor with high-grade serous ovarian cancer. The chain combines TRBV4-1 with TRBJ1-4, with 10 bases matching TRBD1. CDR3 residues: CASSQDLGTGDRKLFF. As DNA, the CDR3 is TGCGCCAGCAGCCAAGATCTAGGGACAGGGGACCGAAAACTGTTTTTT.